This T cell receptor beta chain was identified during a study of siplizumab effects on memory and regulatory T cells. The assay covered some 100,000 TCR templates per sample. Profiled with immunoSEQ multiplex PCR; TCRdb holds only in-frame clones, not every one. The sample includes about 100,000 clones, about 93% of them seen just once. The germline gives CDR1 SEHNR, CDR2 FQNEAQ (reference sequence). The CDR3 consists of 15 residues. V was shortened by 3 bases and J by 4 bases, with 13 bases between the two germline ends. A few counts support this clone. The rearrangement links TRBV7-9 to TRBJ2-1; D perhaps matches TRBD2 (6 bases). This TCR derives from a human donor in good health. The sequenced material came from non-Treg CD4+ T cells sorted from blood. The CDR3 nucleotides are TGTGCCAGCAGCTTCACTAGCATCGGGTACAATGAGCAGTTCTTC. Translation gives CASSFTSIGYNEQFF.